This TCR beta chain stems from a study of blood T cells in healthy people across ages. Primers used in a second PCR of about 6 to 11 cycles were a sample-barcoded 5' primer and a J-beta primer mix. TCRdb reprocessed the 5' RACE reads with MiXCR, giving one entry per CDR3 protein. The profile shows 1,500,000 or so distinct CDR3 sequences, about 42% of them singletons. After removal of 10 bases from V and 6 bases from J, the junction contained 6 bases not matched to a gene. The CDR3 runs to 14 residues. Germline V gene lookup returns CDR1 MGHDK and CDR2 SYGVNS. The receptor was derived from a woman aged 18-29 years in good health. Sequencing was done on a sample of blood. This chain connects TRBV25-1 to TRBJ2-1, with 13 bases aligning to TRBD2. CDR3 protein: CATTLAGGTNEQFF. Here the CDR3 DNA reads TGTGCCACGACACTAGCGGGAGGGACCAATGAGCAGTTCTTC.